The entry below describes one T cell receptor (beta chain). The data derive from a study of blood T cells in healthy people across ages. A sample-barcoded 5' primer and a J-beta primer mix were used in a second PCR of about 7 to 12 cycles. TCRdb passed the 5' RACE reads through MiXCR, listing each CDR3 protein once. The data contain some 700,000 distinct CDR3 sequences, about 42% of them singletons. The CDR3 consists of 17 residues. CDR1 is LNHDA and CDR2 is SQIVND in the germline V gene (reference sequence). This TCR came from a woman aged 60-70 years in good health. The chain couples TRBV19 to TRBJ2-1, with 8 bases lining up with TRBD1. Near its end, the DNA agrees better with TRBJ2-7, so the J call may be wrong. Input material: blood. CDR3 in DNA: TGTGCCAGTAGTACGGACAGGGCCGGGGGCCCCTACAATGAGCAGTACTTC. Encoded protein: CASSTDRAGGPYNEQYF.